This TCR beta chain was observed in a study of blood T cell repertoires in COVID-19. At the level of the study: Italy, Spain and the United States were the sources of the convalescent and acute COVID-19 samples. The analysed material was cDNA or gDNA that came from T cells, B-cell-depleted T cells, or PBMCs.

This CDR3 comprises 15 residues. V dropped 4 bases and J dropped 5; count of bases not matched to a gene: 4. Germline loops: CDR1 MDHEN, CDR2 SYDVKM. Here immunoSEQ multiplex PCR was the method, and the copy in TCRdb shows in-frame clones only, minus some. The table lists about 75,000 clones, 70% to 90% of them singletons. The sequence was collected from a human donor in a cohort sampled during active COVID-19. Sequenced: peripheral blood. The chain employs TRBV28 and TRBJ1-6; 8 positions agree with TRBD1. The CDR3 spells CASSSDRVNNSPLHF. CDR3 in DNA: TGTGCCAGCAGTTCGGACAGGGTGAATAATTCACCCCTCCACTTT.